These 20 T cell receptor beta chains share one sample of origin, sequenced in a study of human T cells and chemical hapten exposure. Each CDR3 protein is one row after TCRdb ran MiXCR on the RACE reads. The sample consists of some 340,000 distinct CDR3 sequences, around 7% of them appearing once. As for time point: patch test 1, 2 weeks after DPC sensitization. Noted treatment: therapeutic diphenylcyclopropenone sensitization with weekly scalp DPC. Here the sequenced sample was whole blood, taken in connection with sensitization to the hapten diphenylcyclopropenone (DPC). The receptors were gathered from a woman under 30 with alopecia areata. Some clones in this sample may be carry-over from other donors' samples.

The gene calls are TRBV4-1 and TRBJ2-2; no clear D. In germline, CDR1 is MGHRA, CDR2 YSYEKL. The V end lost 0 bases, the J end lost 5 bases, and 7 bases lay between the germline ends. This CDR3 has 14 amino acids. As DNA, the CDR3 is TGCGCCAGCAGCCAAGATGCCGGTACCGGGGAGCTGTTTTTT. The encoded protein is CASSQDAGTGELFF.

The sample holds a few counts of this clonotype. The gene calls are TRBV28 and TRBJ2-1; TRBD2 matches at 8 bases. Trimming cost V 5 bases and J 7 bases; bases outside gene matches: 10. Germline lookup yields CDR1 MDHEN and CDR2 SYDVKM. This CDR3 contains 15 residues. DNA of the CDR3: TGTGCCAGCAGTCCCTCTATAGCGGGGAGGAATGAGCAGTTCTTC. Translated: CASSPSIAGRNEQFF.

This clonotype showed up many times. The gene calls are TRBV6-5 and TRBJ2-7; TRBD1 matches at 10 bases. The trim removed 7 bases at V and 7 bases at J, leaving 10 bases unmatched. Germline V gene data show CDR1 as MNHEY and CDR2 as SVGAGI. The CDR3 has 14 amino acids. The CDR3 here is CASNLGQGVGEQYF. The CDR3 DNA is TGTGCCAGCAATCTAGGACAGGGGGTGGGGGAGCAGTACTTC.

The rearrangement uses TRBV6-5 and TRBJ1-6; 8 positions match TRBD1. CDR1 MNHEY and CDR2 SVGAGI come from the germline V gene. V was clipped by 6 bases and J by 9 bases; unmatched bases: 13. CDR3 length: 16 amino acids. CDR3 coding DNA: TGTGCCAGCAGCTGGACAGGGAAGGTTGTGAGTTCACCCCTCCACTTT. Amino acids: CASSWTGKVVSSPLHF.

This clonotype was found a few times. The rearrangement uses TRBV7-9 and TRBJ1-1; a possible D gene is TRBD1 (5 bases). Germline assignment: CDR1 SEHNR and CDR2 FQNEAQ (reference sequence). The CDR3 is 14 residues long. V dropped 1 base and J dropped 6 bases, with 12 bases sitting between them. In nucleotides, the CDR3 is TGTGCCAGCAGCTTAGGGGGCGCGTTCTCTGAAGCTTTCTTT. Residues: CASSLGGAFSEAFF.

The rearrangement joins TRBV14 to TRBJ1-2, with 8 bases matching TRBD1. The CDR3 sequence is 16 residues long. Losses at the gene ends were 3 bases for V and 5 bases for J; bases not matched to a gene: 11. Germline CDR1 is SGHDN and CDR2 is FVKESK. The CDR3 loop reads CASSQVGTGASYGYTF. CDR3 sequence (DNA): TGTGCCAGCAGCCAGGTTGGGACAGGAGCGTCATATGGCTACACCTTC.

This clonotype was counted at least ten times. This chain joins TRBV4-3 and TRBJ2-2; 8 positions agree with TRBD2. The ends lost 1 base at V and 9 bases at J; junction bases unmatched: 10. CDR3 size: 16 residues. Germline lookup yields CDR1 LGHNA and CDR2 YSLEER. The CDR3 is CASSQVWAGGERELFF. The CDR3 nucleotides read TGCGCCAGCAGCCAAGTCTGGGCGGGGGGAGAACGGGAGCTGTTTTTT.

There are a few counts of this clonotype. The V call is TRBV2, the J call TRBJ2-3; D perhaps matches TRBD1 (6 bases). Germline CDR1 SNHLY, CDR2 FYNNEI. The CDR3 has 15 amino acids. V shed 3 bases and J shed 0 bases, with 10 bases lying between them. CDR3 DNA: TGTGCCAGCAGTGAGGCGCAGGGGAGCACAGATACGCAGTATTTT. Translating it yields CASSEAQGSTDTQYF.

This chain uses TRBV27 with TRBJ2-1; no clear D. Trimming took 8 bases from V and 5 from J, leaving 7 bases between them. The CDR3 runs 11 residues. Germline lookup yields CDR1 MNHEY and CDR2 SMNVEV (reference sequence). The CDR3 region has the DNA TGTGCCAGCCGGTGGGACAATGAGCAGTTCTTC. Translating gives CASRWDNEQFF.

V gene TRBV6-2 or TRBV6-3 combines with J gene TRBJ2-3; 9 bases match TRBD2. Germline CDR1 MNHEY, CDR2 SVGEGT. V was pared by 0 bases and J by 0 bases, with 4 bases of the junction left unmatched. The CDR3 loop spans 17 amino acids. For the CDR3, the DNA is TGTGCCAGCAGTTACTCCTTAGCGGGGGTTAGCACAGATACGCAGTATTTT. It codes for CASSYSLAGVSTDTQYF.

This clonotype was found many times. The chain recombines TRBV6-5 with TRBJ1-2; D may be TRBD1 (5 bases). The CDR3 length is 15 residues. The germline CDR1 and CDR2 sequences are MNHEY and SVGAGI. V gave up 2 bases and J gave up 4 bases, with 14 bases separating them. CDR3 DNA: TGTGCCAGCAGTTACCCTAGGTCAGGGATCTATGGCTACACCTTC. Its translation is CASSYPRSGIYGYTF.

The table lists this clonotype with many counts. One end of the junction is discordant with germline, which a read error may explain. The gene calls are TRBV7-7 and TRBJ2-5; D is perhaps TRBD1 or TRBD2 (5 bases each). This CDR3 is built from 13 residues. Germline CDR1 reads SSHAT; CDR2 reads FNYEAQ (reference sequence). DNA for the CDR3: TGTGCTAGCAGCCAAGGGGAGCAAGAGACCCAGTACTTC. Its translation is CASSQGEQETQYF.

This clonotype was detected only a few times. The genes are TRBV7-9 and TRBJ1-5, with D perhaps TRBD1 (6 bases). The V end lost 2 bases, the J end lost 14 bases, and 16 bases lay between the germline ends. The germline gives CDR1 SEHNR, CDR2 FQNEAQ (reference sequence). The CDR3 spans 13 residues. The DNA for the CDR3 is TGTGCCAGCAGCTTAACTGAGACAGGTTCCAAGCATTTT. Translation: CASSLTETGSKHF.

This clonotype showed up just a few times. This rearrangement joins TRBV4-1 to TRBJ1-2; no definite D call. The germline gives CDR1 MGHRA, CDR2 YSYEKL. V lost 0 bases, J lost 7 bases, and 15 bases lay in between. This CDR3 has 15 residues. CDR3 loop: CASSQDSRDLAGYTF. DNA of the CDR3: TGCGCCAGCAGCCAAGATTCAAGAGATCTCGCTGGCTACACCTTC.

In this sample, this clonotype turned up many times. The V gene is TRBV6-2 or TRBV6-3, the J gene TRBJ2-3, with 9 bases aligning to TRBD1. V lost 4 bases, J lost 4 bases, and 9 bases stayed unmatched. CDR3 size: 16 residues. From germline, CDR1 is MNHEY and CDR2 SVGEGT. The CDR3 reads CASSSGQGFVADTQYF. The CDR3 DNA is TGTGCCAGCAGTTCGGGACAGGGTTTTGTCGCAGATACGCAGTATTTT.

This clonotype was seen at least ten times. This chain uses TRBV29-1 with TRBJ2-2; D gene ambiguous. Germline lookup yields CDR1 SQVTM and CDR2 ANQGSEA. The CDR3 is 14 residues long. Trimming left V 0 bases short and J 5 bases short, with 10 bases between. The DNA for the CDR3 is TGCAGCGTTGAAGATCAAGGGTCGACCGGGGAGCTGTTTTTT. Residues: CSVEDQGSTGELFF.

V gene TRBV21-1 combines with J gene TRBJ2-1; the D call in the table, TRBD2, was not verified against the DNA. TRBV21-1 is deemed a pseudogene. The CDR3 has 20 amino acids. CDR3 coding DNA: TGTGCCAGCAGCAAACCCCTAGCGGGGGGAAATTCATACTCCTACAATGAGCAGTTCTTC. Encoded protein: CASSKPLAGGNSYSYNEQFF.

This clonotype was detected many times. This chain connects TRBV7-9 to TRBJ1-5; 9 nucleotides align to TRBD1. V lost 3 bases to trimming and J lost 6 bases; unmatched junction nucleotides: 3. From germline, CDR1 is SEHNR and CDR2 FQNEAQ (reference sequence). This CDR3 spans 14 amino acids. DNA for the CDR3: TGTGCCAGCAGCTTGGGACAGGGAGGTCAGCCCCAGCATTTT. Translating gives CASSLGQGGQPQHF.

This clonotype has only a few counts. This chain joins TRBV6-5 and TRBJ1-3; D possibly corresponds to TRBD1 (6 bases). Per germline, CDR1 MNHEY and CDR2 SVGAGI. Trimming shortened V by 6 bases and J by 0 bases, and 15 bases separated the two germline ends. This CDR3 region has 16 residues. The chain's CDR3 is CASRSLTGRSGNTIYF. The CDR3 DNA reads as TGTGCCAGCAGATCGCTGACAGGACGCTCTGGAAACACCATATATTTT.

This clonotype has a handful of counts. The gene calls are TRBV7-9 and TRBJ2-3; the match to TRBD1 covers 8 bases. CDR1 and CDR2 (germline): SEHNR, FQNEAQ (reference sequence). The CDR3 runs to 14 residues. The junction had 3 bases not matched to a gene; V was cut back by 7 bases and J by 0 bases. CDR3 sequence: CASNRDRSTDTQYF. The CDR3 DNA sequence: TGTGCCAGCAACCGGGACAGGAGCACAGATACGCAGTATTTT.